The clone carrying this TCR beta chain occurred many times. These data are taken from a study of CD8+CD57+ T cells in acquired aplastic anemia. In patients chosen for sequencing, flow cytometry had shown CD8+CD57+ cell expansion. Investigators profiled TCR beta VDJ and CDR3 from genomic DNA template. TCRdb itself ran the reads through MiXCR, one entry per CDR3 protein. The table lists roughly 200,000 distinct CDR3 sequences, roughly 65% of them singletons. The sample comprised sorted CD4+, CD8+, or CD8+CD57+ T cells (not recorded which) from PBMCs. The TCR sequence derives from a human donor with aplastic anemia.

The CDR3 sequence: CASSDPFQGAPYGYTF. Here the CDR3 DNA reads TGTGCCAGCAGCGACCCCTTTCAGGGGGCGCCCTATGGCTACACCTTC. The chain recombines TRBV5-6 with TRBJ1-2, with 8 bases fitting TRBD1. The CDR3 runs to 16 residues. Germline V gene sequence: CDR1 SGHDT, CDR2 YYEEEE. V lost 4 bases and J lost 4; bases outside the gene matches: 12.